A selection of T cell receptor beta chains follows, all from one sample in a study of cytomegalovirus exposure and HLA in healthy donors. The data were produced by immunoSEQ multiplex PCR, yet TCRdb's version contains in-frame clones alone and is incomplete. The data contain more than 80,000 clones, 78% of them seen just once; the ten biggest clones take up over 3.5%. Sequenced: PBMCs. The origin of the receptors is a woman aged 40 to 50 in good health and CMV-seropositive. The CDR3 runs from the conserved cysteine through the conserved F or W. Fields, in order: V gene, J gene, clone size, D gene, CDR3 length, CDR3 DNA, CDR3 protein. The D gene is left open where the match is weak. Where a row states a size, it is once, few, many or the class of an expanded clone; other rows omit it.

V: TRBV7-9; J: TRBJ2-1; size: -; D: TRBD2; length: 16; DNA: TGTGCCAGCAGCTTAGTGGGTAGCGGGGGCCACAATGAGCAGTTCTTC; CDR3: CASSLVGSGGHNEQFF
V: TRBV27; J: TRBJ2-7; size: -; D: -; length: 15; DNA: TGTGCCAGCAGTCCCTCTAGAGGGATCACCTACGAGCAGTACTTC; CDR3: CASSPSRGITYEQYF
V: TRBV27; J: TRBJ2-3; size: -; D: TRBD2; length: 14; DNA: TGTGCCAGCAGCCAAACTAGCGGGAGGGATACGCAGTATTTT; CDR3: CASSQTSGRDTQYF
V: TRBV15; J: TRBJ2-3; size: few; D: -; length: 14; DNA: TGTGCCACCAGCAGAGACCCCTCCACAGATACGCAGTATTTT; CDR3: CATSRDPSTDTQYF
V: TRBV10-3; J: TRBJ2-1; size: -; D: -; length: 15; DNA: TGTGCCATCAGTGACGGGGATAGCTCCTACAATGAGCAGTTCTTC; CDR3: CAISDGDSSYNEQFF
V: TRBV10-1; J: TRBJ2-3; size: -; D: -; length: 13; DNA: TGCGCCAGCAGTGAGTCCACAGTGGAAACGCAGTATTTT; CDR3: CASSESTVETQYF
V: TRBV28; J: TRBJ2-7; size: -; D: TRBD2; length: 15; DNA: TGTGCCAGCAGTTTAGGACTAGCGGGACCCGGGGGGCAGTACTTC; CDR3: CASSLGLAGPGGQYF
V: TRBV5-1; J: TRBJ1-4; size: few; D: -; length: 17; DNA: TGCGCCAGCAGCTTGGAAGGAGGCACGTCAACTAATGAAAAACTGTTTTTT; CDR3: CASSLEGGTSTNEKLFF
V: TRBV7-2; J: TRBJ2-7; size: -; D: TRBD2; length: 16; DNA: TGTGCCAGCAGCTTCGCGGTAGCGGGAGGTGCGTACGAGCAGTACTTC; CDR3: CASSFAVAGGAYEQYF
V: TRBV15; J: TRBJ2-5; size: once; D: -; length: 16; DNA: TGTGCCACCAGCAGAGATTTTAGCGGAGGCCAAGAGACCCAGTACTTC; CDR3: CATSRDFSGGQETQYF
V: TRBV5-4; J: TRBJ2-5; size: -; D: -; length: 14; DNA: TGTGCCAGCAGCTCCAGGGGATTCTCAGAGACCCAGTACTTC; CDR3: CASSSRGFSETQYF
V: TRBV14; J: TRBJ2-3; size: -; D: TRBD1; length: 15; DNA: TGTGCCAGCAGCCAAGTAGGGGGCGCGGTAGATACGCAGTATTTT; CDR3: CASSQVGGAVDTQYF
V: TRBV5-1; J: TRBJ2-3; size: -; D: -; length: 18; DNA: TGCGCCAGCAGCTCACCTCGGGGGATCCCCTTGGACACAGATACGCAGTATTTT; CDR3: CASSSPRGIPLDTDTQYF
V: TRBV9; J: TRBJ2-5; size: -; D: TRBD1; length: 14; DNA: TGTGCCAGCAGCCTCCGGGACAGCCAAGAGACCCAGTACTTC; CDR3: CASSLRDSQETQYF
V: TRBV25-1; J: TRBJ1-5; size: -; D: -; length: 14; DNA: TGTGCCAGCAGTGAATTAACGGGAGACCAGCCCCAGCATTTT; CDR3: CASSELTGDQPQHF
V: TRBV28; J: TRBJ2-4; size: -; D: TRBD2; length: 16; DNA: TGTGCCAGCAGTTCCCCCTCACTAGCGGGAGAGAACATTCAGTACTTC; CDR3: CASSSPSLAGENIQYF